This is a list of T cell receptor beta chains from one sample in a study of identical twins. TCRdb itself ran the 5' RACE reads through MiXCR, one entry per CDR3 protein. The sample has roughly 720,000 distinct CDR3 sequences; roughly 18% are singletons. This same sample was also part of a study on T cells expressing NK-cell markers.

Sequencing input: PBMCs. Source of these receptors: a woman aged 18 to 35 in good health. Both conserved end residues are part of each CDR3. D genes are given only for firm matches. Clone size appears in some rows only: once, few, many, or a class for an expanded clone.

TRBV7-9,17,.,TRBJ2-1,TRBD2,CASSLSVTPGLDFEQFF,TGTGCCAGCAGCTTAAGCGTAACCCCAGGACTAGATTTTGAGCAGTTCTTC
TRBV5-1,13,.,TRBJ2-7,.,CASSSDKSYEQYF,TGCGCCAGCAGCTCGGACAAATCCTACGAGCAGTACTTC
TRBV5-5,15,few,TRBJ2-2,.,CASSLQRTDTGELFF,TGTGCCAGCAGCTTACAGAGGACGGACACCGGGGAGCTGTTTTTT
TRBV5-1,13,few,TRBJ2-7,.,CASGRDGSYEQYF,TGCGCCAGCGGTCGGGACGGCTCCTACGAGCAGTACTTC
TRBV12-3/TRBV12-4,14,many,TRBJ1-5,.,CASSLGDGRQPQHF,TGTGCCAGCAGTTTGGGCGACGGGAGGCAGCCCCAGCATTTT
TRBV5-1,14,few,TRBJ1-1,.,CASSDNIRGTEAFF,TGCGCCAGCAGTGACAATATTCGGGGAACTGAAGCTTTCTTT
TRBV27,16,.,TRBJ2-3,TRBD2,CASNLGLAGAEDTQYF,TGTGCCAGCAACCTAGGACTAGCGGGAGCGGAAGATACGCAGTATTTT
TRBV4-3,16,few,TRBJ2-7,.,CASSKGTGTCGYEQYF,TGCGCCAGCAGCAAAGGCACCGGGACTTGCGGCTACGAGCAGTACTTC
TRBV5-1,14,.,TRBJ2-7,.,CASSIETRGYEQYF,TGCGCCAGCAGCATTGAGACCCGCGGGTACGAGCAGTACTTC
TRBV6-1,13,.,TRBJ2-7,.,CASNRDTFYEQYF,TGTGCCAGCAATAGGGACACCTTCTACGAGCAGTACTTC
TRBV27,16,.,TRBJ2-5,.,CASSSEPGVLGETQYF,TGTGCCAGCAGTTCCGAGCCAGGGGTCCTTGGGGAGACCCAGTACTTC
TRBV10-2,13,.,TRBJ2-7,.,CASRVSGSYEQYF,TGCGCCAGCAGGGTTAGCGGCTCCTACGAGCAGTACTTC
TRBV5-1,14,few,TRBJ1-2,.,CASSLATANYGYTF,TGCGCCAGCAGCTTGGCCACAGCTAACTATGGCTACACCTTC
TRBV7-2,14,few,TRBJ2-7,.,CASSLLIGSYEQYF,TGTGCCAGCAGCTTACTAATCGGATCCTACGAGCAGTACTTC
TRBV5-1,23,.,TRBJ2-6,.,CASSLKQGSDTVPGSSGANVLTF,TGCGCCAGCAGCCTTAAACAGGGTAGCGATACTGTTCCGGGGTCTTCTGGGGCCAACGTCCTGACTTTC
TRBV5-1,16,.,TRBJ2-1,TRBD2,CASSSVGAGGRNEQFF,TGCGCCAGCAGCAGCGTCGGAGCGGGGGGGCGAAATGAGCAGTTCTTC
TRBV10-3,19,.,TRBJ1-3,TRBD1,CAIRLTGARTFVSGNTIYF,TGTGCCATCAGACTAACAGGGGCCCGGACTTTTGTCTCTGGAAACACCATATATTTT
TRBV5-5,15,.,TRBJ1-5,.,CASSLGAAGGPPQHF,TGTGCCAGCAGCTTGGGCGCGGCAGGTGGACCGCCCCAGCATTTT
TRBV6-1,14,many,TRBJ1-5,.,CASSGTLSNQPQHF,TGTGCCAGCAGTGGGACCTTGAGCAATCAGCCCCAGCATTTT
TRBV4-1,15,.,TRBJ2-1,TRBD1,CASSPATGGSGEQFF,TGCGCCAGCAGCCCCGCAACAGGGGGCTCGGGTGAGCAGTTCTTC
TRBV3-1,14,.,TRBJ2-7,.,CASSQVWGPGEQYF,TGTGCCAGCAGCCAGGTCTGGGGGCCGGGAGAGCAGTACTTC